A selection of T cell receptor beta chains follows, all from one sample in a study of cytomegalovirus exposure and HLA in healthy donors. Profiled with immunoSEQ multiplex PCR; TCRdb holds only in-frame clones, not every one. Among approximately 220,000 clones, around four fifths were seen once, and the ten largest hold about 14%. Sequencing was performed on PBMCs. These receptor sequences come from a woman between 25 and 40 years old in good health and CMV-seropositive. Both conserved end residues are part of each CDR3.

J gene: TRBJ2-7
V gene: TRBV5-6
CDR3 protein: CASSPQGGIYEQYF

J gene: TRBJ2-3
V gene: TRBV7-9
CDR3 protein: CASSFLGGDTQYF

J gene: TRBJ1-1
V gene: TRBV7-8
CDR3 protein: CASSLGQGITEAFF

J gene: TRBJ1-5
V gene: TRBV19
CDR3 protein: CASSTNGGGWQPQHF

J gene: TRBJ1-4
V gene: TRBV6-5
CDR3 protein: CASRSGTGTEKLFF

J gene: TRBJ2-5
V gene: TRBV6-5
CDR3 protein: CASSYIRDQETQYF

J gene: TRBJ2-7
V gene: TRBV13
CDR3 protein: CASSSQNRQGPYEQYF

J gene: TRBJ1-2
V gene: TRBV29-1
CDR3 protein: CSVDPRPSNYGYTF

J gene: TRBJ2-7
V gene: TRBV18
CDR3 protein: CASSPFELSRPSYEQYF

J gene: TRBJ1-2
V gene: TRBV7-9
CDR3 protein: CASSLVTGYGYTF

J gene: TRBJ1-1
V gene: TRBV5-1
CDR3 protein: CASSLGYRGSNTEAFF

J gene: TRBJ2-5
V gene: TRBV6-5
CDR3 protein: CASSSAGRQETQYF

J gene: TRBJ2-2
V gene: TRBV30
CDR3 protein: CAWDRDNTGELFF

J gene: TRBJ2-7
V gene: TRBV30
CDR3 protein: CAWSAPPGGSYEQYF

J gene: TRBJ2-3
V gene: TRBV18
CDR3 protein: CASSPRDTDTQYF

J gene: TRBJ2-1
V gene: TRBV6-1
CDR3 protein: CASSRGVFGYNEQFF

J gene: TRBJ2-7
V gene: TRBV19
CDR3 protein: CASSRDRWGREQYF

J gene: TRBJ2-7
V gene: TRBV7-8
CDR3 protein: CASSSGASVFYEQYF